This TCR beta chain was captured in a study of cytomegalovirus exposure and HLA in healthy donors. Both 60 Vbeta primers and 13 Jbeta primers went into the PCR. Sequencing was performed with immunoSEQ multiplex PCR; in TCRdb, only in-frame clones are kept and a portion is missing. The sample holds around 190,000 clones, under 80% seen once. Germline-derived CDR1 and CDR2 are LNHDA and SQIVND (reference sequence). V lost 8 bases and J 4 bases, leaving 18 bases between the germline ends. This CDR3 spans 16 amino acids. Study-level findings and limits: In a later analysis, DRB1 alleles had the most associated TCRs; HLA-C alleles the fewest.

Points on this clone: Its specificity is not known.

The sequenced sample consisted of PBMCs. This receptor was obtained from a man under 40 in good health and CMV-seropositive. J is TRBJ1-6 and V is TRBV19; D gene uncertain. CDR3 residues: CASEPGSRAYNSPLHF. As DNA, the CDR3 is TGTGCCAGTGAACCCGGGTCGCGGGCTTATAATTCACCCCTCCACTTT.